One sample yielded the 20 T cell receptor beta chains listed below, sequenced in a study of long-term antiretroviral therapy in people with HIV. Version v3.0 of the immunoSEQ assay ran at survey level. The data were produced by immunoSEQ multiplex PCR, yet TCRdb's version contains in-frame clones alone and is incomplete. The repertoire holds some 11,000 clones, with roughly 80% as singletons. Material: unsorted PBMCs, obtained at the start of antiretroviral therapy, before treatment. The origin of the receptors is a man younger than 40 with HIV.

The chain couples TRBV6-5 to TRBJ2-3; D is uncertain. The CDR3 is 13 residues long. Between the trimmed V and J ends, which lost 5 bases and 0 bases, there was a span of 6 bases. Per the germline V gene, CDR1 is MNHEY and CDR2 is SVGAGI. The CDR3 sequence is CASSQISTDTQYF. CDR3 DNA: TGTGCCAGCAGTCAAATTAGCACAGATACGCAGTATTTT.

The rearrangement links TRBV30 to TRBJ2-7, with a weak D call TRBD1 (6 bases). V gave up 2 bases and J gave up 6 bases, with 17 bases separating them. Germline CDR1 GTSNPN, CDR2 SVGIG (reference sequence). The CDR3 covers 14 residues. CDR3 in amino acids: CAWSLGVGALEQYF. CDR3 nucleotides: TGTGCCTGGAGTCTGGGAGTGGGGGCCCTCGAGCAGTACTTC.

The chain combines TRBV5-1 with TRBJ2-6, with unresolved D. Germline V gives CDR1 SGHRS, CDR2 YFSETQ. The CDR3 runs 16 residues. V lost 0 bases to trimming and J lost 4 bases, with 11 bases between them. In DNA form, the CDR3 reads TGCGCCAGCAGCTTGGCCCTGGGTGCAGGGGCCAACGTCCTGACTTTC. Residues: CASSLALGAGANVLTF.

This chain joins TRBV7-3 and TRBJ2-1; D is ambiguous. The CDR3 totals 13 residues. V lost 6 bases and J 5 bases, leaving 11 bases between the germline ends. CDR1 and CDR2 from the germline V gene are SGHTA and FQGTGA. This CDR3 is CASRGNRDNEQFF. The CDR3 DNA follows: TGTGCCAGCAGGGGAAACCGGGACAATGAGCAGTTCTTC.

The chain combines TRBV29-1 with TRBJ2-7; TRBD1 or TRBD2 may be the D gene (5 bases each). This CDR3 spans 15 amino acids. The germline V gene has CDR1 SQVTM and CDR2 ANQGSEA. The ends were cut back, 0 bases at V and 7 bases at J, with 19 bases in the middle. This CDR3 is CSVEERGEIQGEQYF. The CDR3 bases are TGCAGCGTTGAAGAGAGAGGGGAAATCCAGGGAGAGCAGTACTTC.

This rearrangement joins TRBV18 to TRBJ1-6; D might be TRBD1 (5 bases). The CDR3 runs 15 residues. Trimming cost V 1 base and J 9 bases, with 13 bases left between them. Germline CDR1 is KGHSH and CDR2 is LQKENI. The CDR3 is CASSPLPVRGSPLHF. The CDR3 DNA reads as TGTGCCAGCTCACCACTCCCGGTGAGGGGTTCACCCCTCCACTTT.

The rearrangement joins TRBV5-1 to TRBJ2-5; a weak D match, TRBD2 (5 bases). CDR1 SGHRS and CDR2 YFSETQ come from the germline V gene. Between the trimmed V and J ends, which lost 5 bases and 3 bases, there was a span of 11 bases. CDR3 size: 13 residues. The CDR3 reads CASSELDEETQYF. The CDR3 region has the DNA TGCGCCAGCAGTGAACTAGATGAAGAGACCCAGTACTTC.

The chain employs TRBV4-2 and TRBJ2-3, with TRBD2 matching 9 bases. The CDR3 consists of 15 residues. V shed 0 bases and J 4 bases; nucleotides not matched to a gene: 2. The V gene's germline CDR1 is LGHNA and CDR2 YNFKEQ. CDR3 loop: CASSQERGGPDTQYF. In DNA, the CDR3 is TGTGCCAGCAGCCAAGAGCGGGGGGGCCCAGATACGCAGTATTTT.

The rearrangement links TRBV11-3 to TRBJ2-4; a possible D gene is TRBD1 (6 bases). Trimming left V 5 bases short and J 5 bases short, with 19 bases between. Germline assignment: CDR1 SGHNT and CDR2 YENEEA. The CDR3 spans 16 residues. CDR3 protein: CASSVGAGWGENIQYF. The CDR3 bases are TGTGCCAGCAGCGTGGGGGCCGGCTGGGGCGAAAACATTCAGTACTTC.

The CDR3 loop is CASSLDKNTEAFF. The CDR3 DNA follows: TGTGCCAGCAGCTTAGACAAGAACACTGAAGCTTTCTTT. The rearrangement uses TRBV7-9 and TRBJ1-1; D not certain. CDR3 length equals 13 residues. Germline CDR1 reads SEHNR; CDR2 reads FQNEAQ (reference sequence). Trimming took off 1 base at V and 1 base at J, with 4 bases between the two ends. Based on the CDR3 plus reference TRBV7-9 and TRBJ1-1, the full variable domain is DTGVSQNPRHKITKRGQNVTFRCDPISEHNRLYWYRQTLGQGPEFLTYFQNEAQLEKSRLLSDRFSAERPKGSFSTLEIQRTEQGDSAMYLCASSLDKNTEAFFGQGTRLTVV.

This clone was found a few times. The rearrangement links TRBV18 to TRBJ1-2, with 8 bases that match TRBD1. Germline assignment: CDR1 KGHSH and CDR2 LQKENI. V lost 6 bases, J lost 4 bases, and 7 bases stayed unmatched. The CDR3 extends over 14 amino acids. CDR3 in DNA: TGTGCCAGCTCCGGACAGGGCCTGACCTATGGCTACACCTTC. Translated, it gives CASSGQGLTYGYTF.

This chain joins TRBV7-2 and TRBJ2-1, with 9 bases identical to TRBD2. In germline, CDR1 is SGHTA, CDR2 FQGNSA. V lost 5 bases, J lost 0 bases, and 8 bases stayed unmatched. This CDR3 is built from 17 residues. The CDR3 spells CASSPSSGKHSYNEQFF. For the CDR3, the DNA is TGTGCCAGCAGCCCTTCTAGCGGGAAACACTCCTACAATGAGCAGTTCTTC.

This chain connects TRBV6-1 to TRBJ2-7; D possibly matches TRBD1 or TRBD2 (6 bases each). V was cut by 2 bases and J by 2 bases, with 10 bases left in between. The germline V gene has CDR1 MNHNS and CDR2 SASEGT. The CDR3 runs to 14 residues. The CDR3 is CASSESRGPYEQYF. Written as DNA, the CDR3 is TGTGCCAGCAGTGAATCCCGGGGGCCCTACGAGCAGTACTTC.

The CDR3 DNA sequence: TGTGCCAGCAGCGATAGGACCTCTGGGGCCAACGTCCTGACTTTC. Protein sequence: CASSDRTSGANVLTF. The rearrangement joins TRBV6-6 to TRBJ2-6; D is uncertain. Trimming removed 6 bases from V and 0 bases from J, with 9 bases in between. Germline V CDR1 and CDR2: MNHNY, SVGAGI (reference sequence). The CDR3 spans 15 residues.

The CDR3 DNA is TGTGCCTGGAGGGGGGAAGATACGCAGTATTTT. Its translation is CAWRGEDTQYF. The chain joins TRBV30 to TRBJ2-3, with D perhaps assigned TRBD1 or TRBD2 (5 bases each). Germline lookup yields CDR1 GTSNPN and CDR2 SVGIG (reference sequence). V shed 3 bases and J shed 5 bases, with 6 bases lying between them. This CDR3 is 11 amino acids long.

This clone has more than one count but fewer than ten. The chain joins TRBV29-1 to TRBJ2-7; 7 bases are a match to TRBD2. J gave up 1 base and V 6 bases, and 3 bases lay outside the gene matches. The CDR3 has 12 amino acids. From germline, CDR1 is SQVTM and CDR2 ANQGSEA. The CDR3 here is CSVRRESYEQYF. The DNA for the CDR3 is TGCAGCGTGAGGCGGGAGTCCTACGAGCAGTACTTC.

V and J are TRBV9 and TRBJ2-7; perhaps TRBD2 as D (6 bases). The CDR3 contains 14 residues. V dropped 0 bases and J dropped 6 bases, with 13 bases sitting between them. Germline-derived CDR1 and CDR2 are SGDLS and YYNGEE. The CDR3 region is CASSVAGVRSEQYF. CDR3 nucleotides: TGTGCCAGCAGCGTAGCGGGAGTCAGGAGCGAGCAGTACTTC.

This clone was found once. The chain joins TRBV6-5 to TRBJ1-1, with 7 bases lining up with TRBD1. Germline V gene lookup returns CDR1 MNHEY and CDR2 SVGAGI. J gave up 0 bases and V 6 bases, and 4 bases lay outside the gene matches. This CDR3 contains 14 residues. CDR3 DNA sequence: TGTGCCAGCAGAACCGGACAGGTGAACACTGAAGCTTTCTTT. Protein: CASRTGQVNTEAFF.

The chain joins TRBV11-1 to TRBJ1-3; unclear D gene. V was pared by 5 bases and J by 1 base, with 9 bases between. CDR3 length: 14 residues. Germline assignment: CDR1 SGHAT and CDR2 FQDESV (reference sequence). This CDR3 reads CASSNMGSGNTIYF. CDR3 bases: TGTGCCAGCAGCAATATGGGGTCTGGAAACACCATATATTTT.

The chain links TRBV4-1 to TRBJ2-1; unclear D gene. This CDR3 has 14 residues. Germline assignment: CDR1 MGHRA and CDR2 YSYEKL. Trimming cost V 4 bases and J 1 base, with 8 bases left between them. The CDR3 sequence: CASSLPLSYNEQFF. As DNA, the CDR3 is TGCGCCAGCAGCCTCCCCCTGTCCTACAATGAGCAGTTCTTC.